One and the same sample provided the 24 T cell receptor beta chains below, sequenced in a study of beta chain features in type 1 diabetes (dated by TCRdb to the late 2010s). Preparation of the library involved the immunoSEQ multiplex PCR assay. The High Capacity cDNA Reverse Transcription Kit was used to reverse transcribe all of the isolated RNA, meaning that expressed TCRB transcripts were what got sequenced. Not all clones reach the TCRdb copy of this immuneACCESS table, which keeps in-frame sequences only. Checked studies attribute under half of the gap to unresolved V genes and leave the rest unexplained. The sample contains around 250,000 clones, 55% to 70% of them found a single time. 0.053% of the sample is held by the ten biggest clonotypes. The sequencing input was naive CD4+ T cells from blood. The sample's cell subset or site label is to be understood as: true naive CD4+ T cells. The source is a man in his thirties or forties in good health.

The CDR3 sequence: CAWSPYFFHEQFF. The CDR3 DNA follows: TGTGCCTGGAGTCCATACTTCTTCCATGAGCAGTTCTTC. The gene calls are TRBV30 and TRBJ2-1; no definite D call. CDR3 length: 13 amino acids. The germline gives CDR1 GTSNPN, CDR2 SVGIG (reference sequence). Trimming took 2 bases from V and 8 from J, leaving 13 bases between them.

To note about this clone: Other DNA variants within this sample encode the same CDR3. V gene TRBV7-2 combines with J gene TRBJ2-5, with 9 nucleotides matching TRBD2. Trimming took 2 bases from V and 5 from J; bases not matched to a gene: 3. The germline gives CDR1 SGHTA, CDR2 FQGNSA. This CDR3 is 14 amino acids long. This CDR3 is CASSLRGRGETQYF. The CDR3 nucleotides are TGTGCCAGCAGCTTACGCGGGAGGGGGGAGACCCAGTACTTC.

The rearrangement uses TRBV7-2 and TRBJ1-2; 9 nucleotides agree with TRBD1. CDR1 and CDR2 from the germline V gene are SGHTA and FQGNSA. CDR3 length: 13 amino acids. With V trimmed by 5 bases and J by 8 bases, 6 bases remained unmatched. The CDR3 DNA is TGTGCCAGCAGCCCCCGGGACAGGGAAGGCTACACCTTC. It specifies CASSPRDREGYTF.

This clone was counted only a few times. The sample holds other DNA sequences that translate to the same CDR3. The rearrangement uses TRBV30 and TRBJ2-5, with no clear D. Germline-derived CDR1 and CDR2 are GTSNPN and SVGIG (reference sequence). Between the trimmed V and J ends, which lost 1 base and 4 bases, there was a span of 7 bases. This CDR3 has 12 amino acids. The CDR3 reads CAWSASGETQYF. The CDR3 bases are TGTGCCTGGAGTGCGTCAGGAGAGACCCAGTACTTC.

The CDR3 DNA reads as TGTGCCAGCGGGCGGGGATCCTACAATGAGCAGTTCTTC. Protein sequence: CASGRGSYNEQFF. The rearrangement links TRBV6-5 to TRBJ2-1; weak D call: TRBD2 (6 bases). V lost 8 bases, J lost 1 base, and 9 bases lay in between. Germline V gives CDR1 MNHEY, CDR2 SVGAGI. There are 13 residues in the CDR3.

V is TRBV30 and J is TRBJ2-7, with unresolved D. The V and J ends lost 4 bases and 0 bases respectively, with 13 bases between them. CDR1 GTSNPN and CDR2 SVGIG come from the germline V gene (reference sequence). The CDR3 covers 14 residues. CDR3 in amino acids: CAWISRLGSYEQYF. CDR3 nucleotides: TGTGCCTGGATATCGCGGCTAGGCTCCTACGAGCAGTACTTC.

This clone was observed a few times. The chain is built from TRBV29-1 and TRBJ2-1; possible D gene TRBD2, 6 bases. Germline values: CDR1 SQVTM, CDR2 ANQGSEA. The CDR3 spans 12 residues. Between the trimmed V and J ends, which lost 2 bases and 6 bases, there was a span of 8 bases. The CDR3 region has the DNA TGCAGCGTTGAAATAGCGGTCAATGAGCAGTTCTTC. This translates into CSVEIAVNEQFF.

Comments on this clone: A junction boundary mismatches the germline segment, possibly from a read error. The chain recombines TRBV7-2 with TRBJ2-1; D may be TRBD1 or TRBD2 (5 bases each). The CDR3 is made up of 15 amino acids. Germline assignment: CDR1 SGHTA and CDR2 FQGNSA. The CDR3: CASSPRGTPYDEQFF. The CDR3 DNA follows: TGTGCCAGCAGCCCCAGAGGGACGCCCTACGATGAGCAGTTCTTC.

This chain links TRBV6-1 with TRBJ2-2, with D perhaps matching TRBD1 (5 bases). Germline V CDR1 and CDR2: MNHNS, SASEGT. The V and J ends lost 4 bases and 1 base respectively, with 13 bases between them. The CDR3 is made up of 16 amino acids. CDR3 nucleotide sequence: TGTGCCAGCAGTGCCCGGTCAGGGCTGAACACCGGGGAGCTGTTTTTT. Translation: CASSARSGLNTGELFF.

This sequence joins TRBV30 and TRBJ1-3; a possible D gene is TRBD1 (5 bases). The germline CDR1 and CDR2 sequences are GTSNPN and SVGIG (reference sequence). With 7 bases removed from V and 2 bases from J, the gap between germline ends came to 15 bases. This CDR3 is 14 amino acids long. The CDR3 region is CASEGRSAGNTIYF. In DNA form, the CDR3 reads TGTGCCTCCGAGGGGAGAAGCGCTGGAAACACCATATATTTT.

V gene TRBV30 combines with J gene TRBJ2-5, with TRBD1 matching over 7 bases. Germline V CDR1 and CDR2: GTSNPN, SVGIG (reference sequence). The CDR3 spans 12 residues. Losses at the gene ends were 8 bases for V and 8 bases for J; bases not matched to a gene: 11. The CDR3 spells CAGDRDGRTQYF. The CDR3 nucleotides read TGTGCCGGTGACAGGGACGGTCGTACCCAGTACTTC.

V and J are TRBV13 and TRBJ2-7, with D possibly TRBD1 on 6 matching bases. V lost 0 bases and J 9 bases, leaving 12 bases between the germline ends. This CDR3 has 13 amino acids. Germline CDR1 is PRHDT and CDR2 is FYEKMQ (reference sequence). CDR3 region: CASSLGLRGGQYF. CDR3 bases: TGTGCCAGCAGCTTAGGCCTAAGAGGGGGGCAGTACTTC.

This clone was counted between two and nine times. V is TRBV30 and J is TRBJ2-1, with D unresolved. Germline V gene lookup returns CDR1 GTSNPN and CDR2 SVGIG (reference sequence). V shed 2 bases and J shed 6 bases, with 8 bases lying between them. The CDR3 loop spans 12 amino acids. The CDR3 loop reads CAWSLQINEQFF. CDR3 nucleotides: TGTGCCTGGAGTTTACAGATCAATGAGCAGTTCTTC.

The J gene is TRBJ1-4, the V gene TRBV25-1; 7 bases align to TRBD1. CDR1 is MGHDK and CDR2 is SYGVNS in the germline V gene. The CDR3 spans 15 residues. Trimming at V came to 2 bases and at J to 8 bases, leaving 8 bases not matched to a gene. CDR3 DNA sequence: TGTGCCAGCAGTGAAAGGGGACAGCGAGTGGAAAAACTGTTTTTT. This sequence encodes CASSERGQRVEKLFF. Supplemented by reference TRBV25-1 and TRBJ1-4, the full variable domain reads EADIYQTPRYLVIGTGKKITLECSQTMGHDKMYWYQQDPGMELHLIHYSYGVNSTEKGDLSSESTVSRIRTEHFPLTLESARPSHTSQYLCASSERGQRVEKLFFGSGTQLSVL.

This clone was detected once. This chain links TRBV5-4 with TRBJ2-5, with 7 bases matching TRBD2. This CDR3 has 15 amino acids. V lost 4 bases to trimming and J lost 1 base; unmatched junction nucleotides: 7. Germline V gene data show CDR1 as SGHNT and CDR2 as YYREEE (reference sequence). CDR3 amino acids: CASSRGASGQETQYF. In DNA, the CDR3 is TGTGCCAGCAGCAGAGGGGCTAGCGGCCAAGAGACCCAGTACTTC.

This clone was seen only a few times. The chain recombines TRBV27 with TRBJ2-3, with D possibly TRBD2 on 6 matching bases. The V end was cut by 2 bases, the J end by 6 bases, with 9 bases between. The CDR3 runs to 13 residues. Germline CDR1 is MNHEY and CDR2 is SMNVEV (reference sequence). The CDR3 sequence is CASSLGGVDTQYF. The CDR3 bases are TGTGCCAGCAGTTTAGGAGGGGTGGATACGCAGTATTTT.

The V gene is TRBV15, the J gene TRBJ2-7; the D gene is possibly TRBD2 (6 bases). Trimming cost V 3 bases and J 6 bases, with 21 bases left between them. The length of the CDR3 is 16 residues. The V gene's germline CDR1 is LNHNV and CDR2 YYDKDF (reference sequence). CDR3 bases: TGTGCCACCAGCAGCCTCACTAGCCCTCTAAAGGTCGAGCAGTACTTC. It codes for CATSSLTSPLKVEQYF.

The gene calls are TRBV23-1 and TRBJ2-4, with D possibly being TRBD2 (5 bases). Being an ORF, TRBV23-1 has a function that is uncertain. V was clipped by 0 bases and J by 2 bases, with 11 bases between them. The CDR3 runs to 16 residues. CDR3 nucleotides: TGCGCCAGCAGTCAATCGAAGAGGGATTCCAAAAACATTCAGTACTTC. Protein product: CASSQSKRDSKNIQYF.

This chain uses TRBV29-1 with TRBJ1-1; D ambiguous. The germline CDR1 and CDR2 sequences are SQVTM and ANQGSEA. V lost 3 bases and J 4 bases, leaving 15 bases between the germline ends. The CDR3 contains 14 residues. The CDR3 DNA is TGCAGCGTTGAGGTGATGGTAGTGGGCACTGAAGCTTTCTTT. This translates into CSVEVMVVGTEAFF.

This sequence joins TRBV30 and TRBJ2-3; either TRBD1 or TRBD2 may fit D (5 bases each). The germline V gene has CDR1 GTSNPN and CDR2 SVGIG (reference sequence). Trimming took 8 bases from V and 4 from J, leaving 13 bases between them. The CDR3 spans 12 residues. The CDR3 loop is CALAEGPDTQYF. The CDR3 DNA sequence: TGTGCCCTGGCCGAGGGACCAGATACGCAGTATTTT. Drawing the rest from reference TRBV30 and TRBJ2-3, the complete variable domain is SQTIHQWPATLVQPVGSPLSLECTVEGTSNPNLYWYRQAAGRGLQLLFYSVGIGQISSEVPQNLSASRPQDRQFILSSKKLLLSDSGFYLCALAEGPDTQYFGPGTRLTVL.

This chain links TRBV30 with TRBJ2-3; 7 bases line up with TRBD1. CDR1 and CDR2 from the germline V gene are GTSNPN and SVGIG (reference sequence). J gave up 2 bases and V 3 bases, and 5 bases lay outside the gene matches. This CDR3 has 14 amino acids. The CDR3 nucleotides read TGTGCCTGGAGAGACAGGGCAACCACAGATACGCAGTATTTT. Amino acids: CAWRDRATTDTQYF.

This clone has more than one count but fewer than ten. The chain combines TRBV5-4 with TRBJ1-4; 9 nucleotides align to TRBD1. J lost 0 bases, V lost 4 bases, and 7 bases had no gene match. This CDR3 spans 17 amino acids. Looked up from germline, CDR1 is SGHNT and CDR2 is YYREEE (reference sequence). CDR3: CASSPTGGSATNEKLFF. CDR3 sequence (DNA): TGTGCCAGCAGCCCAACAGGGGGCTCAGCAACTAATGAAAAACTGTTTTTT.

The rearrangement links TRBV10-3 to TRBJ2-1, with TRBD2 matching 12 bases. The CDR3 sequence is 15 residues long. V gave up 6 bases and J gave up 5 bases; unmatched junction bases: 5. The germline V gene encodes CDR1 ENHRY and CDR2 SYGVKD. CDR3: CAISAGLAGNNEQFF. In DNA form, the CDR3 reads TGTGCCATCAGCGCGGGACTAGCGGGTAACAATGAGCAGTTCTTC.

This chain connects TRBV10-3 to TRBJ2-2, with TRBD2 identical over 9 bases. Germline CDR1 and CDR2: ENHRY and SYGVKD. Germline trimming cut 5 bases from V and 1 base from J; bases unmatched to any gene: 5. The CDR3 runs 16 residues. The CDR3 loop is CAISRLAEKNTGELFF. CDR3 bases: TGTGCCATCAGTCGACTAGCGGAAAAGAACACCGGGGAGCTGTTTTTT.